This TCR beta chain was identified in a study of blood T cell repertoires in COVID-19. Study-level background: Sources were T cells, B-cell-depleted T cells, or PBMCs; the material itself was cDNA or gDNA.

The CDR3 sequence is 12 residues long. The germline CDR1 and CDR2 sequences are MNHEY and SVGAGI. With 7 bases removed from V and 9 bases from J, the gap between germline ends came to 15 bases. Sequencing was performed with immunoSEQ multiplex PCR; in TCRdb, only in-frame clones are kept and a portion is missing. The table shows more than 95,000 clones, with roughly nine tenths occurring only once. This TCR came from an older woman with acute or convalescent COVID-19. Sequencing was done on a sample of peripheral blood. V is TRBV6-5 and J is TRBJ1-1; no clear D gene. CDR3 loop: CASKSRSGKAFF. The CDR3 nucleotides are TGTGCCAGCAAGTCTCGGTCCGGGAAAGCTTTCTTT.